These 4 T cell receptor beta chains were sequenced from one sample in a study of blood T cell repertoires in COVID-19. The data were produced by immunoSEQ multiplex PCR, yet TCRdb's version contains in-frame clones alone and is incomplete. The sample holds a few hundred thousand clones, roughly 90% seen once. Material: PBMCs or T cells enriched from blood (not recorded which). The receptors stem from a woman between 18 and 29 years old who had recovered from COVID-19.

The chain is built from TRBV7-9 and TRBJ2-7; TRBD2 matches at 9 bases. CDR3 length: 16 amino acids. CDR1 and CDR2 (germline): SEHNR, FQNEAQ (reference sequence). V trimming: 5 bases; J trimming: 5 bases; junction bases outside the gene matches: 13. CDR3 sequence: CASSPGGAGGFNEQYF. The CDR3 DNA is TGTGCCAGCAGCCCCGGGGGAGCGGGGGGTTTCAACGAGCAGTACTTC.

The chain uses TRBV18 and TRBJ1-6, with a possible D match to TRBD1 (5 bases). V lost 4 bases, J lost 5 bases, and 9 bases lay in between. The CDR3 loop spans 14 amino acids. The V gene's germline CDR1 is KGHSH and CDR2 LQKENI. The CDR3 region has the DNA TGTGCCAGCTCACTAGGACAAAATAATTCACCCCTCCACTTT. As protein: CASSLGQNNSPLHF.

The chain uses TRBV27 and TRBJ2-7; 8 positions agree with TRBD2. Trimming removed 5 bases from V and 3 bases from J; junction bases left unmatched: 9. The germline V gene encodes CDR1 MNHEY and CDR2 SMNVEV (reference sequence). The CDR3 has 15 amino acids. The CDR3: CASSLRLARDYEQYF. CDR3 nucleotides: TGTGCCAGCAGTCTCCGACTAGCGAGAGACTACGAGCAGTACTTC.

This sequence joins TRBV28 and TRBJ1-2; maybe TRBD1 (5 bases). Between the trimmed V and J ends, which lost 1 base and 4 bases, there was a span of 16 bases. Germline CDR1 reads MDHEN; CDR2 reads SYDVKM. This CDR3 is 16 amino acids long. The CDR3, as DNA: TGTGCCAGCAGTTTATATCCCAACAGGTACCCCTATGGCTACACCTTC. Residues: CASSLYPNRYPYGYTF.